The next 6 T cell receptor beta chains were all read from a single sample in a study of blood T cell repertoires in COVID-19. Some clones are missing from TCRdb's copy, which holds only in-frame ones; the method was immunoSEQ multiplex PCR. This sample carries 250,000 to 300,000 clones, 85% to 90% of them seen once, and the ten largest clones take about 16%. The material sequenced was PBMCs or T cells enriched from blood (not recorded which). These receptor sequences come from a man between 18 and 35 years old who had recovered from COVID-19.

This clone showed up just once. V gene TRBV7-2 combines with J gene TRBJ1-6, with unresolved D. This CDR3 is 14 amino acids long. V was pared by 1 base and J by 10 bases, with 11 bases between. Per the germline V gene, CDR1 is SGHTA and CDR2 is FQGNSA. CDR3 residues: CASSLGTGGSPLHF. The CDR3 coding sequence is TGTGCCAGCAGCTTAGGTACGGGAGGGTCACCCCTCCACTTT.

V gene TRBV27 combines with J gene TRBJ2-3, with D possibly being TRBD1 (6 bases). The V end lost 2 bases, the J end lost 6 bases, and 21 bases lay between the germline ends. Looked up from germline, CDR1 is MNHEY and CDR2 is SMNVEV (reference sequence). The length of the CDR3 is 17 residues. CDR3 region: CASSLNLGAERRDTQYF. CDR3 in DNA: TGTGCCAGCAGTTTAAACCTGGGGGCTGAAAGAAGGGATACGCAGTATTTT.

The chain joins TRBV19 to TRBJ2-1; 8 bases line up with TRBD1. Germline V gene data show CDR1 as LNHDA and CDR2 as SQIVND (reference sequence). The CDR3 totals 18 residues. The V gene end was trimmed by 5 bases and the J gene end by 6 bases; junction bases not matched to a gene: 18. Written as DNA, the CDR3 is TGTGCCAGTAGTCCACGGCCCACGACAGGGGTGATTTCCAATGAGCAGTTCTTC. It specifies CASSPRPTTGVISNEQFF.

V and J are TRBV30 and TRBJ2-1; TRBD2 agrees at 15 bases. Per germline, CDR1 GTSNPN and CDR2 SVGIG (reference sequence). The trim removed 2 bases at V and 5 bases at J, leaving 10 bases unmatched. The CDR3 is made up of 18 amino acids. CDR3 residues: CAWSPSPWTSGGDNEQFF. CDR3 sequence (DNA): TGTGCCTGGAGTCCATCACCATGGACTAGCGGGGGGGACAATGAGCAGTTCTTC.

In DNA, the CDR3 is TGTGCCAGCAGCTTAGAAAACACCCAGGGGACCCAGTACTTC. Amino acids: CASSLENTQGTQYF. The V and J genes are TRBV7-9 and TRBJ2-5, with TRBD1 as a possible D gene (5 bases). Germline V lookup: CDR1 SEHNR, CDR2 FQNEAQ (reference sequence). The CDR3 length is 14 residues. Trimming took 1 base from V and 7 from J, leaving 13 bases between them. The whole variable domain, remainder taken from reference TRBV7-9 and TRBJ2-5, is DTGVSQNPRHKITKRGQNVTFRCDPISEHNRLYWYRQTLGQGPEFLTYFQNEAQLEKSRLLSDRFSAERPKGSFSTLEIQRTEQGDSAMYLCASSLENTQGTQYFGPGTRLLVL.

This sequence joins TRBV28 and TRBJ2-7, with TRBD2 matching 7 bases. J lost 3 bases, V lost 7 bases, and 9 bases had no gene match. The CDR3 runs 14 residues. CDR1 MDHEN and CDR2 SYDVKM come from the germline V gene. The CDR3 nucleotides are TGTGCCAGCATTCTTGGGGGGGGTTACTACGAGCAGTACTTC. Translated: CASILGGGYYEQYF.